The 14 T cell receptor beta chains below come from one sample, sequenced in a study of OX40 agonist ivuxolimab in advanced cancers. Sequenced by immunoSEQ multiplex PCR; TCRdb stores in-frame clones only, minus some. The sample shows some 80,000 clones, approximately 80% of them seen only once. The sample in question was CD4+ or CD8+ T cells sorted from blood, obtained in a trial of the OX40 agonist ivuxolimab. The receptors originated from an adult with an advanced solid tumor such as melanoma, head and neck, liver or kidney cancer.

This sequence joins TRBV6-4 and TRBJ2-2, with 10 bases fitting TRBD2. The CDR3 is made up of 20 amino acids. With V trimmed by 2 bases and J by 1 base, 13 bases remained unmatched. CDR1 MRHNA and CDR2 SNTAGT come from the germline V gene. CDR3 protein: CASSDRFGTSVIGNTGELFF. For the CDR3, the DNA is TGTGCCAGCAGTGACCGATTTGGGACTAGCGTTATCGGGAACACCGGGGAGCTGTTTTTT.

This sequence joins TRBV7-2 and TRBJ2-7, with a tentative D call TRBD2 (6 bases). From germline, CDR1 is SGHTA and CDR2 FQGNSA. This CDR3 contains 13 residues. The germline V and J ends were trimmed by 3 bases and 3 bases, with 9 bases remaining between them. The CDR3 DNA reads as TGTGCCAGCAGCTTCGAGCGGGTCTACGAGCAGTACTTC. Residues: CASSFERVYEQYF. The whole variable domain, remainder taken from reference TRBV7-2 and TRBJ2-7, is GAGVSQSPSNKVTEKGKDVELRCDPISGHTALYWYRQSLGQGLEFLIYFQGNSAPDKSGLPSDRFSAERTGGSVSTLTIQRTQQEDSAVYLCASSFERVYEQYFGPGTRLTVT.

The chain recombines TRBV30 with TRBJ2-7; 7 bases match TRBD2. The V and J ends lost 0 bases and 2 bases, in that order; junction bases with no gene match: 7. The length of the CDR3 is 15 residues. CDR1 and CDR2 from the germline V gene are GTSNPN and SVGIG (reference sequence). This CDR3 is CAWSVGGRPPYEQYF. CDR3 sequence (DNA): TGTGCCTGGAGTGTCGGCGGGAGACCACCCTACGAGCAGTACTTC.

V gene TRBV30 combines with J gene TRBJ1-2, with TRBD1 matching over 9 bases. After removal of 2 bases from V and 4 bases from J, the junction contained 8 bases not matched to a gene. Germline CDR1 is GTSNPN and CDR2 is SVGIG (reference sequence). The CDR3 has 15 residues. CDR3 sequence (DNA): TGTGCCTGGAGTTTCGGGACAGGGACCTTCTATGGCTACACCTTC. Translated: CAWSFGTGTFYGYTF.

The J gene is TRBJ2-3, the V gene TRBV19; no definite D call. Germline values: CDR1 LNHDA, CDR2 SQIVND (reference sequence). The ends were cut back, 6 bases at V and 2 bases at J, with 12 bases in the middle. This CDR3 is built from 14 residues. CDR3 sequence: CASRYSPTTDTQYF. The CDR3 nucleotides are TGTGCCAGTAGATATTCCCCAACCACAGATACGCAGTATTTT.

This clone appeared a single time. V is TRBV30 and J is TRBJ2-2, with D unclear. Germline CDR1 reads GTSNPN; CDR2 reads SVGIG (reference sequence). V lost 3 bases, J lost 4 bases, and 9 bases lay in between. The CDR3 consists of 13 residues. In DNA, the CDR3 is TGTGCCTGGAGCTCTAGTGGCACCGGGGAGCTGTTTTTT. Its translation is CAWSSSGTGELFF.

The chain combines TRBV2 with TRBJ1-4; 9 bases agree with TRBD1. CDR1 and CDR2 from the germline V gene are SNHLY and FYNNEI. The CDR3 runs 16 residues. After removal of 6 bases from V and 6 bases from J, the junction contained 11 bases not matched to a gene. The CDR3 loop is CASRTFGQGRDEKLFF. The CDR3 region has the DNA TGTGCCAGCAGAACTTTCGGACAGGGGAGGGATGAAAAACTGTTTTTT.

This chain joins TRBV10-2 and TRBJ2-3; 7 nucleotides match TRBD2. The CDR3 is made up of 15 amino acids. CDR1 is WSHSY, CDR2 SAAADI, per germline. J gave up 3 bases and V 10 bases, and 13 bases lay outside the gene matches. CDR3: CATNRVGGSTDTQYF. CDR3 coding DNA: TGCGCCACCAATAGAGTTGGCGGGAGTACAGATACGCAGTATTTT.

This clone was counted a single time. The V gene is TRBV5-1, the J gene TRBJ2-3, with TRBD2 matching 8 bases. V was pared by 2 bases and J by 1 base, with 6 bases of the junction left unmatched. The germline V gene has CDR1 SGHRS and CDR2 YFSETQ. The length of the CDR3 is 16 residues. CDR3 region: CASSFGSGTGTDTQYF. The CDR3 DNA reads as TGCGCCAGCAGCTTTGGTAGCGGGACTGGCACAGATACGCAGTATTTT.

The rearrangement links TRBV4-1 to TRBJ2-1, with D uncertain. V dropped 7 bases and J dropped 3 bases, with 13 bases sitting between them. This CDR3 spans 14 amino acids. Germline V gene lookup returns CDR1 MGHRA and CDR2 YSYEKL. The CDR3 DNA is TGCGCCAGCAATCGGGTATTCGGCTACAATGAGCAGTTCTTC. This codes for CASNRVFGYNEQFF.

This clone was seen only once. This rearrangement joins TRBV7-9 to TRBJ2-5; no clear D gene. Germline CDR1 SEHNR, CDR2 FQNEAQ (reference sequence). Trimming removed 1 base at V and 5 bases at J, with 11 bases between. The length of the CDR3 is 14 residues. The CDR3 is CASSLVVGLETQYF. DNA of the CDR3: TGTGCCAGCAGCTTAGTTGTTGGGTTGGAGACCCAGTACTTC.

This rearrangement joins TRBV29-1 to TRBJ1-1, with 8 bases matching TRBD1. The CDR3 totals 14 residues. Trimming took 6 bases from V and 1 from J; bases not matched to a gene: 7. The germline V gene encodes CDR1 SQVTM and CDR2 ANQGSEA. CDR3 protein: CSVFTTGANTEAFF. Here the CDR3 DNA reads TGCAGCGTGTTCACGACAGGGGCGAACACTGAAGCTTTCTTT.

This chain connects TRBV6-1 to TRBJ2-7, with a weak D call TRBD1 (6 bases). Trimming shortened V by 1 base and J by 0 bases, and 10 bases separated the two germline ends. Germline-derived CDR1 and CDR2 are MNHNS and SASEGT. The CDR3 has 15 residues. As DNA, the CDR3 is TGTGCCAGCAGTGAAGATCCGACAGGCTCCTACGAGCAGTACTTC. As protein: CASSEDPTGSYEQYF.

The chain carries TRBV29-1 and TRBJ1-5; 10 positions agree with TRBD1. V shed 7 bases and J 5 bases; nucleotides not matched to a gene: 2. CDR3 length: 12 amino acids. CDR1 SQVTM and CDR2 ANQGSEA come from the germline V gene. CDR3 DNA: TGCAGCGCTGGGACAGGGGATCAGCCCCAGCATTTT. Its protein product is CSAGTGDQPQHF.